The 28 T cell receptor beta chains below were found in one sample sequenced in a study of liver allograft versus peripheral blood T cells. Overall study: Transplanted livers held T cell receptor repertoires, and these were compared with repertoires in recipients' peripheral blood.

TCRdb used MiXCR to reprocess the reads, holding one entry per CDR3 protein. The table has 2,500 or so distinct CDR3 sequences, 15% to 18% seen once. Every receptor here comes from a human patient who had a liver transplant. A share of the T cells may be of graft donor origin.

This clonotype was counted many times. The J gene is TRBJ2-3, the V gene TRBV12-5; D might be TRBD1 or TRBD2, each matching 5 bases. The CDR3 sequence is 14 residues long. Germline V gene lookup returns CDR1 LGHNT and CDR2 FRNRAP. The CDR3 DNA sequence: TGTCCTGTGAGGGGACCAACTAGCACAGATACGCAGTATTTT. Its protein is CPVRGPTSTDTQYF.

This clonotype is classed as medium-sized. This chain links TRBV7-9 with TRBJ1-2; tentatively, D is TRBD1 (5 bases). This CDR3 contains 13 residues. Germline V CDR1 and CDR2: SEHNR, FQNEAQ (reference sequence). With 6 bases removed from V and 3 bases from J, the gap between germline ends came to 11 bases. The CDR3 here is CASSSGTHYGYTF. The DNA for the CDR3 is TGTGCCAGCAGTTCCGGGACCCACTATGGCTACACCTTC.

This clonotype came up a few times. This sequence joins TRBV7-9 and TRBJ1-1; maybe TRBD1 (5 bases). This CDR3 comprises 13 residues. Germline lookup yields CDR1 SEHNR and CDR2 FQNEAQ (reference sequence). The V and J ends lost 10 bases and 1 base respectively, with 13 bases between them. The CDR3 region has the DNA TGTGCCACTCGGGGTGGGGGGAACACTGAAGCTTTCTTT. This sequence encodes CATRGGGNTEAFF.

This clonotype is deemed medium-sized. The V and J genes are TRBV6-6 and TRBJ1-6; no clear D gene. V was shortened by 10 bases and J by 7 bases, with 11 bases between the two germline ends. The CDR3 is 12 residues long. The germline CDR1 and CDR2 sequences are MNHNY and SVGAGI (reference sequence). The CDR3 spells CATAGGNSPLHF. The CDR3 DNA follows: TGTGCCACCGCTGGAGGGAATTCACCCCTCCACTTT.

This clonotype has more than one count but fewer than ten. This chain uses TRBV2 with TRBJ1-2; a possible D gene is TRBD1 (6 bases). From germline, CDR1 is SNHLY and CDR2 FYNNEI. The CDR3 covers 15 residues. Deletions cut 4 bases from V and 4 bases from J, with 16 bases between. This chain's CDR3 is CASSGEWGGLYGYTF. CDR3 nucleotide sequence: TGTGCCAGCAGTGGGGAGTGGGGGGGGCTCTATGGCTACACCTTC.

By sample share, this clonotype is medium-sized (0.01 to 0.1%). The genes are TRBV10-3 and TRBJ1-1; D is undetermined. Per the germline V gene, CDR1 is ENHRY and CDR2 is SYGVKD. This CDR3 region has 13 residues. V was cut by 6 bases and J by 9 bases, with 17 bases left in between. The CDR3 is CAIRDGGREQAFF. CDR3 nucleotide sequence: TGTGCCATCAGGGACGGTGGCCGGGAACAAGCTTTCTTT.

This clonotype is classed as medium-sized. This chain connects TRBV10-3 to TRBJ1-2; D is unclear. In germline, CDR1 is ENHRY, CDR2 SYGVKD. Trimming stripped 2 bases from V and 2 bases from J, with 9 bases between. This CDR3 has 14 residues. CDR3 nucleotides: TGTGCCATCAGTGAGGGTACTTCAAACTATGGCTACACCTTC. This translates into CAISEGTSNYGYTF.

By share of the sample, this clonotype is medium-sized. The V call is TRBV27, the J call TRBJ1-4; D gene uncertain. The ends were cut back, 10 bases at V and 0 bases at J, with 12 bases in the middle. Germline V gene sequence: CDR1 MNHEY, CDR2 SMNVEV (reference sequence). This CDR3 comprises 14 residues. Here the CDR3 reads CATARAATNEKLFF. CDR3 nucleotides: TGTGCCACGGCAAGGGCGGCAACTAATGAAAAACTGTTTTTT.

This clonotype ranks as medium-sized. The chain has TRBV15 and TRBJ1-1; D unresolved. Trimming cost V 7 bases and J 0 bases, with 12 bases left between them. The CDR3 runs 14 residues. Germline V gives CDR1 LNHNV, CDR2 YYDKDF (reference sequence). The CDR3 here is CATTKGFLNTEAFF. The CDR3 bases are TGTGCCACCACGAAAGGGTTCCTGAACACTGAAGCTTTCTTT.

By sample fraction, this clonotype is medium-sized. The V and J genes are TRBV7-9 and TRBJ1-2; D gene unclear. Per germline, CDR1 SEHNR and CDR2 FQNEAQ (reference sequence). This CDR3 is built from 13 residues. V was shortened by 7 bases and J by 4 bases, with 13 bases between the two germline ends. For the CDR3, the DNA is TGTGCCAGCACCTCGGGGTACGGCTATGGCTACACCTTC. Protein: CASTSGYGYGYTF. Combining the CDR3 with reference TRBV7-9 and TRBJ1-2 gives the whole variable domain DTGVSQNPRHKITKRGQNVTFRCDPISEHNRLYWYRQTLGQGPEFLTYFQNEAQLEKSRLLSDRFSAERPKGSFSTLEIQRTEQGDSAMYLCASTSGYGYGYTFGSGTRLTVV.

By share, this clonotype ranks as medium-sized. The J gene is TRBJ2-7, the V gene TRBV5-4, with D unresolved. Germline V CDR1 and CDR2: SGHNT, YYREEE (reference sequence). The CDR3 runs 13 residues. The V gene lost 2 bases and the J gene lost 7 bases, with 13 bases spanning the gap. CDR3 amino acids: CASSLGTLGEQYF. The DNA for the CDR3 is TGTGCCAGCAGCTTAGGTACCCTGGGGGAGCAGTACTTC.

The genes are TRBV11-2 and TRBJ1-1; possibly TRBD1 for D (5 bases). The germline V gene encodes CDR1 SGHAT and CDR2 FQNNGV. The CDR3 spans 13 residues. The V gene lost 5 bases and the J gene lost 1 base, with 8 bases spanning the gap. The DNA for the CDR3 is TGTGCCAGCAGCCTGGGGGGGAACACTGAAGCTTTCTTT. Residues: CASSLGGNTEAFF.

Relative to its sample, this clonotype is medium-sized. The chain links TRBV6-5 to TRBJ2-1; 7 nucleotides agree with TRBD2. The germline gives CDR1 MNHEY, CDR2 SVGAGI. V was clipped by 6 bases and J by 5 bases; unmatched bases: 10. The length of the CDR3 is 15 residues. In DNA form, the CDR3 reads TGTGCCAGCAGCCCTCTCTGGGGAGGGGACAATGAGCAGTTCTTC. Translating gives CASSPLWGGDNEQFF.

By frequency in the sample, this clonotype is medium-sized (0.01 to 0.1%). This CDR3 reads CASSPRDGSGNTIYF. For the CDR3, the DNA is TGTGCCAGCAGCCCACGGGACGGCTCTGGAAACACCATATATTTT. This chain uses TRBV3-1 with TRBJ1-3; a weak D match, TRBD1 (5 bases). CDR3 length: 15 amino acids. The germline gives CDR1 LGHDT, CDR2 YNNKEL (reference sequence). V lost 4 bases to trimming and J lost 0 bases, with 10 bases between them. The whole variable domain, filled in from reference TRBV3-1 and TRBJ1-3, reads DTAVSQTPKYLVTQMGNDKSIKCEQNLGHDTMYWYKQDSKKFLKIMFSYNNKELIINETVPNRFSPKSPDKAHLNLHINSLELGDSAVYFCASSPRDGSGNTIYFGEGSWLTVV.

Of note for this clonotype: A read error is the likely source, as a far larger clone sits one nucleotide away. This chain uses TRBV6-1 with TRBJ1-4; D perhaps matches TRBD1 (6 bases). The germline V gene has CDR1 MNHNS and CDR2 SASEGT. The CDR3 runs 14 residues. The CDR3 sequence is CVSSYSIRGEELFF. Written as DNA, the CDR3 is TGTGTCAGCAGTTACTCGATCAGGGGAGAGGAACTGTTTTTT.

By proportion, this clonotype is medium-sized. J is TRBJ2-3 and V is TRBV6-6, with D perhaps given as TRBD1 or TRBD2 (5 bases each). Trimming pared 10 bases from V and 8 bases from J, leaving 19 bases between. Germline V gives CDR1 MNHNY, CDR2 SVGAGI (reference sequence). The CDR3 extends over 13 amino acids. CDR3: CATHLGDLSTQYF. In nucleotides, the CDR3 is TGTGCCACCCACCTCGGGGACCTGAGTACGCAGTATTTT.

The chain has TRBV6-2 or TRBV6-3 and TRBJ1-1; 11 nucleotides match TRBD1. The CDR3 runs 14 residues. The J segment lost 5 bases and the V segment lost 4 bases, leaving 3 bases of the junction unmatched. Per germline, CDR1 MNHEY and CDR2 SVGEGT. The CDR3: CASSFGQGATEAFF. The CDR3 DNA reads as TGTGCCAGCAGTTTTGGACAGGGGGCAACTGAAGCTTTCTTT.

Details on this clonotype: Given a much more abundant clone one base away, this may be a read error. The genes are TRBV10-2 and TRBJ1-5, with 10 positions matching TRBD1. Germline values: CDR1 WSHSY, CDR2 SAAADI. This CDR3 has 15 amino acids. The CDR3 loop reads CASSDPRDRGQPHHF. CDR3 in DNA: TGCGCCAGCAGTGATCCTCGGGACAGGGGTCAGCCCCATCATTTT.

Notes on this clonotype: A much larger clone sits a single nucleotide away, making a read error possible. The gene calls are TRBV27 and TRBJ2-7, with a possible D match to TRBD1 (5 bases). The CDR3 contains 14 residues. The germline gives CDR1 MNHEY, CDR2 SMNVEV (reference sequence). Trimming cost V 8 bases and J 1 base, with 15 bases left between them. The CDR3, as DNA: TGTGCCAGCCGATCAGGGAAAACTTCCTACGAGCAGTACTTC. Amino acids: CASRSGKTSYEQYF.

This clonotype is labeled as medium-sized. The chain is built from TRBV7-9 and TRBJ2-7; D is possibly TRBD2 (6 bases). CDR1 and CDR2 (germline): SEHNR, FQNEAQ (reference sequence). There are 15 residues in the CDR3. The V end was cut by 6 bases, the J end by 4 bases, with 19 bases between. This CDR3 reads CASRGEGRSAYEQYF. The CDR3 coding sequence is TGTGCCAGCAGAGGAGAGGGGAGGTCGGCATACGAGCAGTACTTC.

By share, this clonotype counts as medium-sized (0.01 to 0.1%). The chain has TRBV7-9 and TRBJ1-2, with D unclear. In germline, CDR1 is SEHNR, CDR2 FQNEAQ (reference sequence). This CDR3 comprises 13 residues. Deletions cut 2 bases from V and 4 bases from J, with 8 bases between. CDR3 nucleotide sequence: TGTGCCAGCAGCTTATCGTCATTCTATGGCTACACCTTC. This codes for CASSLSSFYGYTF.

To note about this clonotype: A far larger clone is one nucleotide away, so this likely arose from a read error. This chain's CDR3 is CASSTGDAHNEQFF. CDR3 DNA sequence: TGTGCCAGCAGTACGGGGGACGCCCACAATGAGCAGTTCTTC. V gene TRBV18 combines with J gene TRBJ2-1, with TRBD2 as a possible D gene (6 bases). Trimming took 8 bases from V and 5 from J, leaving 16 bases between them. The CDR3 loop spans 14 amino acids. Looked up from germline, CDR1 is KGHSH and CDR2 is LQKENI.

This clonotype ranks as medium-sized. This chain joins TRBV12-3 or TRBV12-4 and TRBJ2-7, with D tentatively TRBD1 (5 bases). Trimming took off 4 bases at V and 6 bases at J, with 10 bases between the two ends. The CDR3 contains 12 residues. CDR3: CASSSGAGEQYF. The CDR3 DNA reads as TGTGCCAGCAGTTCTGGGGCTGGCGAGCAGTACTTC.

The chain recombines TRBV6-2 or TRBV6-3 with TRBJ1-1, with 8 bases fitting TRBD1. CDR3 length: 15 amino acids. From germline, CDR1 is MNHEY and CDR2 SVGEGT. V was pared by 5 bases and J by 0 bases, with 5 bases of the junction left unmatched. CDR3 coding DNA: TGTGCCAGCAGTCGGGGGACAGGCCTGAACACTGAAGCTTTCTTT. Translated: CASSRGTGLNTEAFF.

This clonotype was counted a few times. The rearrangement uses TRBV19 and TRBJ1-1, with D possibly being TRBD1 (6 bases). Germline loops: CDR1 LNHDA, CDR2 SQIVND (reference sequence). Between the trimmed V and J ends, which lost 6 bases and 4 bases, there was a span of 9 bases. CDR3 length: 12 amino acids. This CDR3 is CASSPDSTEAFF. DNA of the CDR3: TGTGCCAGTAGCCCGGACAGCACTGAAGCTTTCTTT.

Comment on this clonotype: One base separates it from a far larger clone, so it is likely a read error. The chain combines TRBV6-6 with TRBJ1-5; 8 bases match TRBD1. This CDR3 is built from 15 residues. Germline V CDR1 and CDR2: MNHNY, SVGAGI (reference sequence). The V and J ends lost 10 bases and 4 bases, in that order; junction bases with no gene match: 12. Here the CDR3 reads CANSNDRGPNQPQHF. The CDR3 DNA reads TGTGCCAACAGCAACGACAGGGGCCCTAATCAGCCCCAGCATTTT.

By share, this clonotype ranks as large. The chain couples TRBV24-1 to TRBJ2-1; a possible D gene is TRBD2 (5 bases). CDR3 length: 15 amino acids. The germline gives CDR1 KGHDR, CDR2 SFDVKD. V lost 4 bases to trimming and J lost 5 bases, with 14 bases between them. The CDR3 reads CATSEGQGRDNEQFF. CDR3 coding DNA: TGTGCCACCAGTGAGGGCCAAGGGCGGGACAATGAGCAGTTCTTC.

The V call is TRBV6-6, the J call TRBJ2-7; 10 bases match TRBD1. This CDR3 comprises 14 residues. Germline V gene lookup returns CDR1 MNHNY and CDR2 SVGAGI (reference sequence). The J segment lost 5 bases and the V segment lost 2 bases, leaving 3 bases of the junction unmatched. CDR3 residues: CASSYRDRGDEQYF. The CDR3 DNA reads as TGTGCCAGCAGTTACCGGGACAGGGGAGACGAGCAGTACTTC.